This T cell receptor (beta chain) was captured in a study of cytomegalovirus exposure and HLA in healthy donors. Study as a whole: From about 170 million T cells, an earlier analysis saw 100 million to 140 million unique TCR beta sequences.

Use of 60 Vbeta and 13 Jbeta primers characterized the PCR. Sequencing was performed with immunoSEQ multiplex PCR; in TCRdb, only in-frame clones are kept and a portion is missing. The sample totals approximately 30,000 clones. The V and J ends lost 3 bases and 11 bases respectively, with 8 bases between them. The CDR3 is 11 residues long. Germline assignment: CDR1 SGHNT and CDR2 YENEEA. The chain uses TRBV11-3 and TRBJ2-1, with D perhaps matching TRBD2 (5 bases). The TCR originated in a man aged 40-50 years in good health and CMV-seronegative. The sequenced sample was PBMCs. This CDR3 reads CASSLRGKQFF. DNA for the CDR3: TGTGCCAGCAGCTTGAGAGGGAAGCAGTTCTTC.